A selection of T cell receptor beta chains follows, all from one sample in a study of blood T cell repertoires in COVID-19. Sequencing was performed with immunoSEQ multiplex PCR; in TCRdb, only in-frame clones are kept and a portion is missing. The table shows roughly 230,000 clones, with around four fifths occurring only once. What was sequenced was peripheral blood. The origin of the receptors is an older woman with active or convalescent COVID-19. Both conserved end residues are part of each CDR3. The D gene is left open where the match is weak. Expanded clones get a size class; other rows say once, few or many, or leave the size out.

v_call	j_call	clone_size	d_call	cdr3_aa	cdr3_nt
TRBV12-5	TRBJ1-3	NA	NA	CASGWDTSGNTIYF	TGTGCTAGTGGTTGGGACACCTCTGGAAACACCATATATTTT
TRBV7-9	TRBJ2-3	NA	TRBD2	CASSLGLADTDTQYF	TGTGCCAGCAGCTTAGGACTAGCGGACACAGATACGCAGTATTTT
TRBV5-1	TRBJ1-3	NA	TRBD1	CASSLQGAGNTIYF	TGCGCCAGCAGCTTACAGGGGGCTGGAAACACCATATATTTT
TRBV11-2	TRBJ1-3	NA	NA	CASSSTGKSGNTIYF	TGTGCCAGCAGCTCTACAGGGAAATCTGGAAACACCATATATTTT
TRBV29-1	TRBJ2-1	NA	TRBD1	CSVEPGQGGYNEQFF	TGCAGCGTTGAACCCGGACAGGGGGGATACAATGAGCAGTTCTTC
TRBV5-1	TRBJ2-3	few	NA	CASSLTPKTTSTDTQYF	TGCGCCAGCAGCTTAACTCCCAAGACAACTAGCACAGATACGCAGTATTTT
TRBV27	TRBJ2-2	few	NA	CASSRQTGNTGELFF	TGTGCCAGCAGTCGTCAGACAGGCAACACCGGGGAGCTGTTTTTT
TRBV19	TRBJ1-5	NA	TRBD1	CASSTRDRLFEAQHF	TGTGCCAGTAGTACCCGGGACAGGCTTTTTGAGGCCCAGCATTTT
TRBV4-1	TRBJ2-7	NA	TRBD2	CASSQAPTTSGTYEQYF	TGCGCCAGCAGCCAAGCTCCTACGACTAGCGGGACCTACGAGCAGTACTTC
TRBV6-5	TRBJ2-7	NA	TRBD1	CASSYSAGQATYEQYF	TGTGCCAGCAGTTACTCGGCGGGACAGGCGACCTACGAGCAGTACTTC
TRBV28	TRBJ1-4	NA	TRBD1	CASSLTGEDEKLFF	TGTGCCAGCAGCCTGACAGGGGAGGATGAAAAACTGTTTTTT
TRBV20-1	TRBJ2-1	NA	NA	CSDGYLNEQFF	TGCAGTGACGGGTACCTCAATGAGCAGTTCTTC
TRBV2	TRBJ2-3	once	NA	CASSEAQGRGASDTQYF	TGTGCCAGCAGTGAAGCGCAAGGGAGGGGGGCTTCAGATACGCAGTATTTT
TRBV9	TRBJ1-6	NA	TRBD1	CASSPPGQGGSPLHF	TGTGCCAGCAGCCCGCCGGGACAGGGTGGTTCACCCCTCCACTTT
TRBV19	TRBJ2-5	NA	TRBD2	CASNPGTTKETQYF	TGTGCCAGTAACCCCGGGACTACTAAAGAGACCCAGTACTTC
TRBV7-9	TRBJ2-1	NA	TRBD2	CASSFELAGNNEQFF	TGTGCCAGCAGCTTTGAGCTAGCGGGTAACAATGAGCAGTTCTTC
TRBV15	TRBJ2-4	NA	TRBD2	CATSSWGAGGPGNIQYF	TGTGCCACCAGCAGTTGGGGAGCGGGGGGGCCGGGAAACATTCAGTACTTC
TRBV5-1	TRBJ2-2	NA	NA	CASSLANGELFF	TGCGCCAGCAGCTTGGCCAACGGGGAGCTGTTTTTT
TRBV7-9	TRBJ1-6	NA	NA	CASSQLVRFSPLHF	TGTGCCAGCAGCCAACTCGTACGCTTTTCACCCCTCCACTTT
TRBV15	TRBJ2-1	once	TRBD2	CATSRDSRASGVYNEQFF	TGTGCCACCAGCAGAGACTCCCGCGCTAGCGGGGTCTACAATGAGCAGTTCTTC
TRBV7-9	TRBJ1-2	NA	NA	CASSQPTGKGYTF	TGTGCCAGCAGCCAACCAACAGGGAAGGGCTACACCTTC
TRBV7-9	TRBJ2-3	NA	TRBD2	CASNIYGSGGADTQYF	TGTGCCAGCAACATTTATGGTAGCGGGGGGGCCGATACGCAGTATTTT
TRBV18	TRBJ2-5	NA	NA	CASSGTRQETQYF	TGTGCCAGCTCCGGGACTCGGCAAGAGACCCAGTACTTC
TRBV29-1	TRBJ2-1	NA	TRBD2	CSVAAGGGKNEQFF	TGCAGCGTTGCGGCGGGGGGGGGTAAAAATGAGCAGTTCTTC
TRBV18	TRBJ1-1	NA	NA	CASSPFLPQGGGTEAFF	TGTGCCAGCTCACCATTTCTCCCACAGGGTGGGGGCACTGAAGCTTTCTTT
TRBV19	TRBJ1-3	NA	NA	CASTQQGGADTIYF	TGTGCCAGTACCCAGCAAGGTGGGGCAGACACCATATATTTT
TRBV5-6	TRBJ2-5	NA	NA	CASSLVRSWETQYF	TGTGCCAGCAGCTTGGTGCGGAGCTGGGAGACCCAGTACTTC
TRBV25-1	TRBJ2-2	NA	TRBD1	CASSRGTGDTGELFF	TGTGCCAGCAGTAGAGGGACAGGGGACACCGGGGAGCTGTTTTTT
TRBV7-8	TRBJ2-5	NA	NA	CASTSVRAGGIETQYF	TGTGCCAGCACCTCTGTACGAGCAGGGGGGATAGAGACCCAGTACTTC
TRBV21-1	TRBJ2-1	NA	NA	CASSKRKGPDVFF	TGTGCCAGCAGCAAAAGGAAGGGGCCCGATGTGTTCTTC
TRBV5-1	TRBJ2-2	NA	NA	CASSLEGELFF	TGCGCCAGCAGCCTTGAGGGGGAGCTGTTTTTT
TRBV19	TRBJ1-6	NA	NA	CASSISTVGDSPLHF	TGTGCCAGTAGTATATCGACAGTCGGCGATTCACCCCTCCACTTT
TRBV7-9	TRBJ2-5	NA	TRBD1	CASSLVGRGQETQYF	TGTGCCAGCAGCTTAGTGGGCAGGGGGCAAGAGACCCAGTACTTC
TRBV2	TRBJ1-6	once	TRBD1	CASRTGTGASSPLHF	TGTGCCAGCAGGACGGGGACAGGGGCGTCCTCACCCCTCCACTTT
TRBV2	TRBJ1-5	NA	NA	CASTARANQPQHF	TGTGCCAGCACCGCCAGGGCTAACCAGCCCCAGCATTTT
TRBV6-5	TRBJ1-5	NA	NA	CASREGNQPQHF	TGTGCCAGCAGGGAGGGCAATCAGCCCCAGCATTTT
TRBV19	TRBJ1-5	NA	NA	CASGKSTLSNQPQHF	TGTGCCAGCGGGAAATCCACCCTTAGCAATCAGCCCCAGCATTTT
TRBV5-4	TRBJ2-1	NA	NA	CASSGEGGLTYNEQFF	TGTGCCAGCAGCGGGGAGGGGGGGCTGACATACAATGAGCAGTTCTTC
TRBV3-1/TRBV3-2	TRBJ1-6	NA	NA	CASSHSGDNLNSPLHF	TGTGCCAGCAGCCACTCTGGGGACAATCTAAATTCACCCCTCCACTTT
TRBV6-6	TRBJ2-2	NA	NA	CASRLSTGELFF	TGTGCCAGCAGGCTCAGCACCGGGGAGCTGTTTTTT
TRBV6-1	TRBJ1-4	once	TRBD1	CASSDRRGVNEKLFF	TGTGCCAGCAGTGACCGCAGGGGGGTAAATGAAAAACTGTTTTTT